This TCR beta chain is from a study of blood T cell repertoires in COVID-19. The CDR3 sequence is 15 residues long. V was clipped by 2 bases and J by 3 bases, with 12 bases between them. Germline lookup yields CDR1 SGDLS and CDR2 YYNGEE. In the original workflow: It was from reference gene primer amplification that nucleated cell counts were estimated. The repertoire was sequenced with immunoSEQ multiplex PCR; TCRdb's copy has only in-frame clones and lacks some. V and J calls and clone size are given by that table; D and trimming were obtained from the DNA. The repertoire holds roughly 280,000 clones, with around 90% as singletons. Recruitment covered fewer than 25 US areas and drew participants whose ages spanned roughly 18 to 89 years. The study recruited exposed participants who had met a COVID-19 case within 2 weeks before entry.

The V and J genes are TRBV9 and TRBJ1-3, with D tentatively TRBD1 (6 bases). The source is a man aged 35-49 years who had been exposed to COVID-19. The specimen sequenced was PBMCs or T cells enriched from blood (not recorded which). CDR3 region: CASSVSGVNGNTIYF. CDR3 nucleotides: TGTGCCAGCAGCGTTTCAGGGGTGAATGGAAACACCATATATTTT.